The sample holds many counts of the clone carrying this T cell receptor (beta chain). The data belong to a study of regulatory T cells in long-lasting Graves disease. Sequencing libraries for TCR beta were prepared with iRepertoire HTBI primers and Arm-PCR of CDR3 regions. One entry per CDR3 protein results from TCRdb running MiXCR on the multiplex PCR reads. The table shows around 500,000 distinct CDR3 sequences, with around 16% occurring only once. The time point: newly diagnosed GD, antithyroid drugs for less than 3 months. Preparation of the TCR library used RNA extracted from PBMCs. Trimming left V 3 bases short and J 2 bases short, with 14 bases between. Germline CDR1 is SGHTA and CDR2 is FQGNSA. The CDR3 totals 16 residues. The same specimen was also included in a second study, on T cells in Graves' hyperthyroidism and ophthalmopathy.

This sequence was found in a middle-aged woman with Graves disease. The chain employs TRBV7-2 and TRBJ2-1; possible D gene TRBD1, 5 bases. The specimen comprised peripheral blood mononuclear cells (PBMCs), sampled at new diagnosis, from a patient treated with antithyroid drugs. CDR3 region: CASSFGHDPTYNEQFF. Written as DNA, the CDR3 is TGTGCCAGCAGCTTTGGACACGACCCCACCTACAATGAGCAGTTCTTC.